This TCR beta chain was captured in a study of shared T cell receptors in the human thymus. Produced via immunoSEQ multiplex PCR; TCRdb's table is partial and in-frame only. The sample includes 630,000 or so clones, around 87% of them seen just once. This CDR3 contains 14 residues. The germline gives CDR1 PRHDT, CDR2 FYEKMQ (reference sequence). V was pared by 6 bases and J by 5 bases, with 8 bases of the junction left unmatched. These data were also reused for a study on human thymus T cells.

Sequencing was carried out using thymocytes. V usage is TRBV13 and J usage is TRBJ2-7, with TRBD2 identical over 9 bases. The sequence was obtained from a boy under two years old with a congenital heart defect. The CDR3 reads CASSQLAGDDEQYF. In nucleotides, the CDR3 is TGTGCCAGCAGTCAACTAGCGGGTGACGACGAGCAGTACTTC.